The 32 T cell receptor beta chains in this list originate from one sample, sequenced in a study of cytomegalovirus exposure and HLA in healthy donors. Primers included in the PCR were 60 Vbeta and 13 Jbeta primers. Some clones are missing from TCRdb's copy, which holds only in-frame ones; the method was immunoSEQ multiplex PCR. The sample consists of approximately 110,000 clones, 65% to 75% of them appearing once. Material: PBMCs. The receptors originated from a man between 35 and 55 years old in good health and CMV-seropositive.

The chain is built from TRBV27 and TRBJ1-2; possibly TRBD1 for D (6 bases). Per the germline V gene, CDR1 is MNHEY and CDR2 is SMNVEV (reference sequence). This CDR3 has 14 residues. Trimming took 6 bases from V and 2 from J, leaving 13 bases between them. CDR3: CASSPDRKNYGYTF. CDR3 DNA sequence: TGTGCCAGCAGCCCGGACAGAAAGAACTATGGCTACACCTTC.

In this sample, this clone turned up a few times. The same CDR3 also results from other DNA sequences found in this sample. The V and J genes are TRBV6-6 and TRBJ2-2; D is ambiguous. The CDR3 is made up of 13 amino acids. Trimming left V 0 bases short and J 4 bases short, with 3 bases between. Germline V gene data show CDR1 as MNHNY and CDR2 as SVGAGI (reference sequence). CDR3 residues: CASSYSSTGELFF. CDR3 sequence (DNA): TGTGCCAGCAGTTACTCGAGCACCGGGGAGCTGTTTTTT.

The chain links TRBV4-1 to TRBJ2-2; tentative D call: TRBD2 (5 bases). Trimming left V 6 bases short and J 6 bases short, with 11 bases between. Germline assignment: CDR1 MGHRA and CDR2 YSYEKL. The CDR3 loop spans 13 amino acids. CDR3 residues: CASRTEGAGELFF. For the CDR3, the DNA is TGCGCCAGCAGGACCGAGGGAGCCGGGGAGCTGTTTTTT.

In this sample, this clone turned up a few times. This rearrangement joins TRBV10-3 to TRBJ1-5; D ambiguous. There are 13 residues in the CDR3. Trimming pared 10 bases from V and 3 bases from J, leaving 13 bases between. Germline loops: CDR1 ENHRY, CDR2 SYGVKD. In DNA, the CDR3 is TGTGCCACACACCCAGATACCAATCAGCCCCAGCATTTT. Translated: CATHPDTNQPQHF.

This rearrangement joins TRBV4-3 to TRBJ1-3, with D possibly matching TRBD1 (5 bases). The CDR3 length is 15 residues. The V end was cut by 0 bases, the J end by 3 bases, with 9 bases between. The germline CDR1 and CDR2 sequences are LGHNA and YSLEER. The CDR3 DNA reads TGCGCCAGCAGCCAAGACGCCGGGGGTGGAAACACCATATATTTT. Translated, it gives CASSQDAGGGNTIYF.

This rearrangement joins TRBV2 to TRBJ2-7; D is possibly TRBD1 (5 bases). CDR1 SNHLY and CDR2 FYNNEI come from the germline V gene. Trimming left V 6 bases short and J 2 bases short, with 14 bases between. This CDR3 has 14 residues. The CDR3 sequence is CASRARASTYEQYF. In nucleotides, the CDR3 is TGTGCCAGCAGAGCCAGGGCCAGTACCTACGAGCAGTACTTC.

The chain employs TRBV25-1 and TRBJ1-1, with 7 positions matching TRBD1. The CDR3 is made up of 13 amino acids. V gave up 5 bases and J gave up 5 bases; unmatched junction bases: 5. The germline V gene has CDR1 MGHDK and CDR2 SYGVNS. The CDR3 reads CASSRGPRTEAFF. The CDR3 DNA sequence: TGTGCCAGCAGTAGGGGGCCTCGTACTGAAGCTTTCTTT.

This sequence joins TRBV13 and TRBJ2-3; D is possibly TRBD1 (6 bases). The CDR3 spans 15 residues. V shed 5 bases and J shed 3 bases, with 15 bases lying between them. Germline values: CDR1 PRHDT, CDR2 FYEKMQ (reference sequence). CDR3 residues: CASSQGPGGTDTQYF. The CDR3 DNA sequence: TGTGCCAGCAGCCAGGGGCCGGGTGGGACAGATACGCAGTATTTT. The whole variable domain, remainder taken from reference TRBV13 and TRBJ2-3, is AAGVIQSPRHLIKEKRETATLKCYPIPRHDTVYWYQQGPGQDPQFLISFYEKMQSDKGSIPDRFSAQQFSDYHSELNMSSLELGDSALYFCASSQGPGGTDTQYFGPGTRLTVL.

This clone was seen a single time. V usage is TRBV5-1 and J usage is TRBJ2-3, with 11 bases aligning to TRBD2. The CDR3 runs to 16 residues. With 0 bases clipped from V and 5 bases from J, the junction kept 5 bases outside the gene matches. Germline CDR1 SGHRS, CDR2 YFSETQ. The CDR3 loop reads CASSLAGLAALDTQYF. The CDR3 DNA is TGCGCCAGCAGCTTGGCGGGACTAGCGGCACTAGATACGCAGTATTTT.

The CDR3 coding sequence is TGTGCCAGCAGCCCACCGGGGACAGCAAATGAAAAACTGTTTTTT. Translated: CASSPPGTANEKLFF. This chain uses TRBV7-9 with TRBJ1-4, with 7 bases identical to TRBD1. The CDR3 is 15 residues long. The germline V gene has CDR1 SEHNR and CDR2 FQNEAQ (reference sequence). Trimming at V came to 5 bases and at J to 5 bases, leaving 8 bases not matched to a gene.

Only a few counts were recorded for this clone. The J gene is TRBJ2-1, the V gene TRBV7-9, with D possibly being TRBD2 (7 bases). V shed 0 bases and J shed 10 bases, with 10 bases lying between them. The CDR3 runs to 13 residues. In germline, CDR1 is SEHNR, CDR2 FQNEAQ (reference sequence). CDR3 sequence reads: CASSLAGGGEQFF. Written as DNA, the CDR3 is TGTGCCAGCAGCTTAGCGGGAGGGGGAGAGCAGTTCTTC.

This clone was counted once. The chain uses TRBV13 and TRBJ1-2; D possibly corresponds to TRBD1 (5 bases). Trimming stripped 5 bases from V and 2 bases from J, with 9 bases between. The CDR3 totals 13 residues. Germline values: CDR1 PRHDT, CDR2 FYEKMQ (reference sequence). The CDR3 sequence is CASSVQGNYGYTF. CDR3 nucleotide sequence: TGTGCCAGCAGCGTTCAGGGAAACTATGGCTACACCTTC.

The V gene is TRBV2, the J gene TRBJ1-2, with 7 bases lining up with TRBD1. With 6 bases clipped from V and 7 bases from J, the junction kept 8 bases outside the gene matches. The CDR3 spans 13 residues. Looked up from germline, CDR1 is SNHLY and CDR2 is FYNNEI. This CDR3 reads CASSPQGRAGYTF. The CDR3 nucleotides are TGTGCCAGCAGCCCACAGGGGCGGGCTGGCTACACCTTC.

The chain links TRBV6-6 to TRBJ1-1; D is unclear. Germline loops: CDR1 MNHNY, CDR2 SVGAGI (reference sequence). The CDR3 is 14 amino acids. Deletions cut 2 bases from V and 1 base from J, with 8 bases between. As DNA, the CDR3 is TGTGCCAGCAGTTACACTGAGGGGAACACTGAAGCTTTCTTT. Its protein is CASSYTEGNTEAFF.

On this clone: Compared with germline, one end of the junction differs, possibly owing to a read error. V usage is TRBV4-3 and J usage is TRBJ2-7; tentative D call: TRBD1 (5 bases). This CDR3 contains 14 residues. CDR1 is LGHNA and CDR2 is YSLEER in the germline V gene. CDR3 DNA: TGCGCCAGCAGCCGGGTTCAGGGCTCCTCCGAGCAGTACTTC. Translating it yields CASSRVQGSSEQYF.

The chain carries TRBV27 and TRBJ1-2; the D is unclear. CDR3 length equals 14 residues. The germline V and J ends were trimmed by 0 bases and 3 bases, with 8 bases remaining between them. Germline loops: CDR1 MNHEY, CDR2 SMNVEV (reference sequence). CDR3 protein: CASSLSAGDYGYTF. The CDR3 nucleotides are TGTGCCAGCAGTTTATCAGCGGGCGACTATGGCTACACCTTC.

The chain recombines TRBV5-1 with TRBJ1-3; 8 positions match TRBD1. Germline assignment: CDR1 SGHRS and CDR2 YFSETQ. The CDR3 covers 16 residues. V trimming: 0 bases; J trimming: 4 bases; junction bases outside the gene matches: 6. CDR3 bases: TGCGCCAGCAGCTTGGGACAGGGGTCTCCCGGAAACACCATATATTTT. Protein: CASSLGQGSPGNTIYF.

This clone has only a few counts. V gene TRBV7-6 combines with J gene TRBJ1-4; 7 nucleotides match TRBD1. Germline V gene data show CDR1 as SGHVS and CDR2 as FNYEAQ. The junction had 6 bases not matched to a gene; V was cut back by 5 bases and J by 3 bases. This CDR3 is 15 amino acids long. CDR3 DNA: TGTGCCAGCAGCCAACAGACAGGGTCTAATGAAAAACTGTTTTTT. Its protein is CASSQQTGSNEKLFF.

The rearrangement joins TRBV29-1 to TRBJ1-1, with D possibly being TRBD1 (6 bases). The germline gives CDR1 SQVTM, CDR2 ANQGSEA. This CDR3 region has 13 residues. Trimming took off 7 bases at V and 0 bases at J, with 12 bases between the two ends. The CDR3 DNA reads as TGCAGCGCCGAGGGGGAGCTGAACACTGAAGCTTTCTTT. It specifies CSAEGELNTEAFF.

This clone was seen a few times. The chain uses TRBV4-1 and TRBJ1-4; possible D gene TRBD1, 5 bases. The germline V gene encodes CDR1 MGHRA and CDR2 YSYEKL. V was shortened by 2 bases and J by 5 bases, with 18 bases between the two germline ends. The CDR3 totals 17 residues. The CDR3 loop is CASSQRGPGGGNEKLFF. The CDR3 DNA reads TGCGCCAGCAGCCAAAGGGGTCCGGGGGGAGGGAATGAAAAACTGTTTTTT.

The chain uses TRBV11-1 and TRBJ2-1; 15 bases map to TRBD2. In germline, CDR1 is SGHAT, CDR2 FQDESV (reference sequence). CDR3 length equals 15 residues. The V and J ends lost 5 bases and 8 bases, in that order; junction bases with no gene match: 4. Written as DNA, the CDR3 is TGTGCCAGCAGCCTGGGACTAGCGGGAGGCGATGAGCAGTTCTTC. Amino acid sequence: CASSLGLAGGDEQFF. The full variable domain, rest sourced from reference TRBV11-1 and TRBJ2-1, is EAEVAQSPRYKITEKSQAVAFWCDPISGHATLYWYRQILGQGPELLVQFQDESVVDDSQLPKDRFSAERLKGVDSTLKIQPAELGDSAMYLCASSLGLAGGDEQFFGPGTRLTVL.

The chain employs TRBV19 and TRBJ1-4, with D possibly being TRBD1 (6 bases). The CDR3 runs to 16 residues. Germline V lookup: CDR1 LNHDA, CDR2 SQIVND (reference sequence). V gave up 6 bases and J gave up 3 bases, with 17 bases separating them. The CDR3 nucleotides are TGTGCCAGTAGCATCAACAGGGTTGGAGCTAATGAAAAACTGTTTTTT. It yields the protein CASSINRVGANEKLFF.

V is TRBV9 and J is TRBJ2-3, with 7 bases fitting TRBD1. CDR1 SGDLS and CDR2 YYNGEE come from the germline V gene. The junction had 8 bases not matched to a gene; V was cut back by 0 bases and J by 1 base. The length of the CDR3 is 17 residues. DNA for the CDR3: TGTGCCAGCAGCGTAGTCGGACAGGAAGAGGGCACAGATACGCAGTATTTT. Protein: CASSVVGQEEGTDTQYF.

This clone was seen only a few times. The chain recombines TRBV7-2 with TRBJ2-7; 7 bases agree with TRBD2. CDR1 and CDR2 (germline): SGHTA, FQGNSA. Trimming cost V 1 base and J 5 bases; bases outside gene matches: 5. This CDR3 has 14 amino acids. The CDR3 region is CASSLVGGSNEQYF. DNA for the CDR3: TGTGCCAGCAGCTTAGTGGGAGGGAGTAACGAGCAGTACTTC.

The rearrangement links TRBV7-2 to TRBJ1-3, with TRBD1 matching over 7 bases. Per germline, CDR1 SGHTA and CDR2 FQGNSA. The trim removed 5 bases at V and 0 bases at J, leaving 7 bases unmatched. The CDR3 spans 16 residues. In DNA, the CDR3 is TGTGCCAGCAGCCCTCGCCAGGGGGACTCTGGAAACACCATATATTTT. It encodes CASSPRQGDSGNTIYF.

In its sample, this clone was seen a few times. The V and J genes are TRBV5-4 and TRBJ1-2, with no clear D. Deletions cut 1 base from V and 2 bases from J, with 6 bases between. CDR1 SGHNT and CDR2 YYREEE come from the germline V gene (reference sequence). There are 13 residues in the CDR3. The CDR3 nucleotides are TGTGCCAGCAGCTTGAGAGGGAACTATGGCTACACCTTC. This translates into CASSLRGNYGYTF. The full variable domain, with the rest looked up from reference TRBV5-4 and TRBJ1-2, is ETGVTQSPTHLIKTRGQQVTLRCSSQSGHNTVSWYQQALGQGPQFIFQYYREEENGRGNFPPRFSGLQFPNYSSELNVNALELDDSALYLCASSLRGNYGYTFGSGTRLTVV.

The genes are TRBV16 and TRBJ1-5; perhaps TRBD1 as D (6 bases). Germline assignment: CDR1 KGHSY and CDR2 FQNENV. The CDR3 extends over 17 amino acids. Trimming cost V 4 bases and J 0 bases, with 16 bases left between them. The CDR3 DNA reads as TGTGCCAGCAGCCGCAAGTTAGGGGGAAATAGCAATCAGCCCCAGCATTTT. It yields the protein CASSRKLGGNSNQPQHF.

This clone was found a few times. J is TRBJ2-5 and V is TRBV9; no clear D gene. The germline V and J ends were trimmed by 4 bases and 3 bases, with 13 bases remaining between them. The CDR3 extends over 14 amino acids. Germline CDR1 and CDR2: SGDLS and YYNGEE. Here the CDR3 reads CASSQASPKETQYF. Written as DNA, the CDR3 is TGTGCCAGCAGCCAAGCGAGCCCTAAAGAGACCCAGTACTTC.

The rearrangement uses TRBV6-1 and TRBJ1-1, with TRBD1 as a possible D gene (6 bases). From germline, CDR1 is MNHNS and CDR2 SASEGT. The CDR3 is 13 residues long. Trimming cost V 4 bases and J 3 bases, with 9 bases left between them. The CDR3 spells CASSGTDHTEAFF. The CDR3 bases are TGTGCCAGCAGTGGGACAGACCACACTGAAGCTTTCTTT.

In this sample, this clone turned up a few times. The chain recombines TRBV5-6 with TRBJ2-1, with TRBD1 matching 12 bases. The germline V gene has CDR1 SGHDT and CDR2 YYEEEE. V gave up 3 bases and J gave up 8 bases; unmatched junction bases: 9. The CDR3 runs 16 residues. The CDR3 DNA sequence: TGTGCCAGCAGCTCCCCCTGGGACAGGGGGCTCGATGAGCAGTTCTTC. Its protein is CASSSPWDRGLDEQFF. Combining the CDR3 with reference TRBV5-6 and TRBJ2-1 gives the whole variable domain DAGVTQSPTHLIKTRGQQVTLRCSPKSGHDTVSWYQQALGQGPQFIFQYYEEEERQRGNFPDRFSGHQFPNYSSELNVNALLLGDSALYLCASSSPWDRGLDEQFFGPGTRLTVL.

CDR3 loop: CASSPSSVEQYF. CDR3 coding DNA: TGTGCCAGCAGCCCCTCAAGCGTCGAGCAGTACTTC. This chain connects TRBV7-9 to TRBJ2-7; D remains ambiguous. The CDR3 spans 12 residues. Trimming removed 5 bases at V and 6 bases at J, with 11 bases between. Germline V lookup: CDR1 SEHNR, CDR2 FQNEAQ (reference sequence).

In this sample, this clone turned up a few times. V gene TRBV19 combines with J gene TRBJ1-1; D is unclear. The germline CDR1 and CDR2 sequences are LNHDA and SQIVND (reference sequence). V was pared by 2 bases and J by 0 bases, with 7 bases between. This CDR3 spans 14 amino acids. The CDR3 is CASSITDMNTEAFF. CDR3 bases: TGTGCCAGTAGTATAACAGACATGAACACTGAAGCTTTCTTT.